Following are 16 T cell receptor beta chains from one sample sequenced in a study of spatial heterogeneity in lung cancer. Notes on the study in general: How many expanded intratumoral alpha and beta TCRs were present tracked the tumor mutation count, which was a count of nonsynonymous mutations.

These TCRs are of unknown antigen specificity. The time point denotes: sample taken at primary tumor resection. TCRdb re-derived calls from the 5' RACE reads in MiXCR, one entry per CDR3 protein. The data show about 10,000 distinct CDR3 sequences, with approximately 12% seen just once and approximately 14% held by the top ten. Sequencing was performed on lung tumor tissue, taken at surgery. These receptors all come from a female donor with early-stage non-small cell lung cancer.

The rearrangement joins TRBV12-3 or TRBV12-4 to TRBJ2-3; D may be TRBD1 or TRBD2 (5 bases each). The CDR3 is 13 residues long. V lost 5 bases, J lost 6 bases, and 12 bases lay in between. CDR3 sequence (DNA): TGTGCCAGCAGTCTTGGGACGGGGGATACGCAGTATTTT. Translated, it gives CASSLGTGDTQYF.

In the case of this clonotype: This clone may be a read error of a much larger clone one base away. This chain connects TRBV6-5 to TRBJ2-7; TRBD1 agrees at 8 bases. CDR1 MNHEY and CDR2 SVGAGI come from the germline V gene. The CDR3 has 15 amino acids. The CDR3 protein is CASSYQTGVLYEKYF. The CDR3 DNA is TGTGCCAGCAGTTACCAGACAGGGGTTTTATACGAGAAGTACTTC.

This clonotype was picked up many times. J is TRBJ2-3 and V is TRBV28; 11 bases are a match to TRBD2. Germline V gene sequence: CDR1 MDHEN, CDR2 SYDVKM. The CDR3 runs to 18 residues. V gave up 4 bases and J gave up 6 bases; unmatched junction bases: 15. DNA of the CDR3: TGTGCCAGCAGTTCTACCCGGGTAGCGGGAGGGCCTCGGGATACGCAGTATTTT. Protein: CASSSTRVAGGPRDTQYF.

The rearrangement links TRBV23-1 to TRBJ2-3; possibly TRBD1 or TRBD2 for D (5 bases each). TRBV23-1 is designated an ORF whose function remains uncertain. The V end was cut by 7 bases, the J end by 0 bases, with 14 bases between. The CDR3 loop spans 15 amino acids. This chain's CDR3 is CASISGPGSTDTQYF. In nucleotides, the CDR3 is TGCGCCAGCATATCGGGGCCCGGGAGCACAGATACGCAGTATTTT.

This clonotype occurred many times. The chain uses TRBV20-1 and TRBJ2-7; D gene unclear. Germline V gene data show CDR1 as DFQATT and CDR2 as SNEGSKA (reference sequence). The ends were cut back, 6 bases at V and 4 bases at J, with 10 bases in the middle. CDR3 length equals 11 residues. The CDR3 DNA sequence: TGCAGTGCGGATGACCGATACGAGCAGTACTTC. It yields the protein CSADDRYEQYF.

Comment on this clonotype: A much bigger clone sits one base away, suggesting this may be a read error. The chain is built from TRBV7-2 and TRBJ2-3; the match to TRBD2 covers 12 bases. J gave up 8 bases and V 5 bases, and 5 bases lay outside the gene matches. The CDR3 totals 14 residues. Germline values: CDR1 SGHTA, CDR2 FQGNSA. DNA of the CDR3: TGTACCAGCAGCCCTAGCGGGGGGGCGGGTACGCAGTATTTT. Its translation is CTSSPSGGAGTQYF.

This clonotype is medium-sized in the sample. V gene TRBV28 combines with J gene TRBJ1-5; 8 nucleotides match TRBD1. V shed 4 bases and J 2 bases; nucleotides not matched to a gene: 4. Germline V CDR1 and CDR2: MDHEN, SYDVKM. The CDR3 is 15 residues long. The CDR3 DNA follows: TGTGCCAGCAGTTCCGACAGGGGTGGCAATCAGCCCCAGCATTTT. Residues: CASSSDRGGNQPQHF.

This clonotype was seen repeatedly, ten times or more. V and J are TRBV20-1 and TRBJ2-3; TRBD2 matches at 7 bases. This CDR3 comprises 15 residues. CDR1 and CDR2 (germline): DFQATT, SNEGSKA (reference sequence). The junction had 11 bases not matched to a gene; V was cut back by 6 bases and J by 2 bases. In DNA form, the CDR3 reads TGCAGTGCCCCTACTCCCGGGACTACCACAGATACGCAGTATTTT. Its protein product is CSAPTPGTTTDTQYF.

Concerning this clonotype: This may come from a read error, since a much larger clone is one base off. The CDR3 DNA is TGTGCCAGCAGTTTTGGTCGCGAGCGGTACTTC. Its protein product is CASSFGRERYF. The rearrangement uses TRBV28 and TRBJ2-7; D not certain. This CDR3 has 11 residues. Germline V gene data show CDR1 as MDHEN and CDR2 as SYDVKM.

This clonotype was picked up many times. V gene TRBV6-5 combines with J gene TRBJ2-5; tentatively, D is TRBD2 (5 bases). This CDR3 region has 15 residues. Trimming left V 6 bases short and J 1 base short, with 15 bases between. Germline loops: CDR1 MNHEY, CDR2 SVGAGI. CDR3 sequence reads: CASSGNTRTQETQYF. DNA of the CDR3: TGTGCCAGCAGCGGGAATACTAGAACCCAAGAGACCCAGTACTTC.

This clonotype was seen a handful of times. The chain recombines TRBV18 with TRBJ2-5, with 11 bases matching TRBD2. Germline CDR1 reads KGHSH; CDR2 reads LQKENI. The V segment lost 3 bases and the J segment 1 base; nucleotides outside the gene matches: 7. The CDR3 runs to 17 residues. CDR3 amino acids: CASSPLSGGAFQETQYF. The DNA of the CDR3 is TGTGCCAGCTCACCCCTTAGCGGGGGGGCTTTCCAAGAGACCCAGTACTTC.

This clonotype was picked up many times. A much larger clone sits a single nucleotide away, making a read error possible. The rearrangement uses TRBV14 and TRBJ1-3; D gene uncertain. The CDR3 contains 16 residues. The germline V gene has CDR1 SGHDN and CDR2 FVKESK. V lost 4 bases to trimming and J lost 6 bases, with 19 bases between them. DNA of the CDR3: TGTGCCAGCAGCCCTTGGGAGTGGAAGCCTGAAAACACCATATATTTT. As protein: CASSPWEWKPENTIYF.

By its share, this clonotype is medium-sized. The chain uses TRBV7-9 and TRBJ2-2; D might be TRBD1 or TRBD2, each matching 6 bases. Germline V gene lookup returns CDR1 SEHNR and CDR2 FQNEAQ (reference sequence). The length of the CDR3 is 17 residues. Trimming removed 3 bases at V and 0 bases at J, with 14 bases between. The CDR3 spells CASSFLRGGPNTGELFF. CDR3 bases: TGTGCCAGCAGCTTTCTTCGAGGGGGGCCGAACACCGGGGAGCTGTTTTTT.

This clonotype is classed as medium-sized. The rearrangement joins TRBV19 to TRBJ2-2; perhaps TRBD1 as D (5 bases). The CDR3 runs 13 residues. V shed 5 bases and J shed 5 bases, with 9 bases lying between them. Germline V CDR1 and CDR2: LNHDA, SQIVND (reference sequence). CDR3 nucleotides: TGTGCCAGTAGTGCAGGGATAACCGGGGAGCTGTTTTTT. Translated, it gives CASSAGITGELFF.

The chain couples TRBV5-1 to TRBJ2-5, with D uncertain. Germline V CDR1 and CDR2: SGHRS, YFSETQ. The CDR3 has 13 amino acids. The germline V and J ends were trimmed by 0 bases and 3 bases, with 6 bases remaining between them. DNA for the CDR3: TGCGCCAGCAGCTTGGGAGAAAAAGAGACCCAGTACTTC. This codes for CASSLGEKETQYF.

This clonotype occurred many times. V usage is TRBV6-1 and J usage is TRBJ2-7, with D perhaps TRBD2 (6 bases). Trimming removed 3 bases from V and 6 bases from J, with 15 bases in between. CDR3 length: 14 amino acids. Germline CDR1 and CDR2: MNHNS and SASEGT. CDR3 loop: CASSEARGGSEQYF. CDR3 DNA sequence: TGTGCCAGCAGTGAGGCACGGGGAGGTTCCGAGCAGTACTTC.